The clone carrying this T cell receptor (beta chain) was detected a few times. Its target is unknown. The sample comes from a study of T cell responses to AZD1222 COVID-19 vaccine. CDR1 and CDR2 (germline): SGHNT, YYREEE (reference sequence). Germline trimming cut 0 bases from V and 4 bases from J; bases unmatched to any gene: 8. The CDR3 totals 16 residues. Study-wide results and limits: Receipt of two AZD1222 doses was followed by a rise in Spike-specific TCR breadth and depth.

This table comes from immunoSEQ multiplex PCR, and its TCRdb copy is limited to in-frame clones, with some not included. The sample records around 160,000 clones, about 90% being singletons. Sequenced material: peripheral blood, taken on day 0 of AZD1222 vaccination. The chain employs TRBV5-4 and TRBJ2-5; the match to TRBD2 covers 8 bases. The receptor comes from an adult in good health. The CDR3 is CASSLGRGGLGETQYF. The CDR3 DNA follows: TGTGCCAGCAGCTTGGGTCGGGGGGGCCTGGGAGAGACCCAGTACTTC.